These 32 T cell receptor beta chains came from one sample sequenced in a study of blood T cell repertoires in COVID-19. Generated by immunoSEQ multiplex PCR, the TCRdb table keeps only in-frame clones and is missing some. This repertoire shows approximately 28,000 clones, under 85% found once; its top ten account for more than 7.5%. Material for sequencing was peripheral blood. The source of these receptors is a woman in her 70s with active or convalescent COVID-19.

The chain has TRBV11-2 and TRBJ2-5; TRBD1 is a possible D gene (6 bases). The V gene lost 3 bases and the J gene lost 5 bases, with 19 bases spanning the gap. Germline V lookup: CDR1 SGHAT, CDR2 FQNNGV. The CDR3 is made up of 16 amino acids. The CDR3 DNA sequence: TGTGCCAGCAGCTTTTACAGGGCCCACCCAGGGGAGACCCAGTACTTC. Translating it yields CASSFYRAHPGETQYF.

In nucleotides, the CDR3 is TGTGCCAGCTCCGTCCTGGCTTTCTCAGATACGCAGTATTTT. It specifies CASSVLAFSDTQYF. The chain carries TRBV7-6 and TRBJ2-3; D gene uncertain. The germline V and J ends were trimmed by 8 bases and 4 bases, with 16 bases remaining between them. Germline V CDR1 and CDR2: SGHVS, FNYEAQ. The CDR3 runs to 14 residues.

With regard to this clone: The sample has other DNA sequences that encode this CDR3 too. The chain combines TRBV7-2 with TRBJ2-7, with 7 bases that match TRBD2. The CDR3 length is 13 residues. Germline loops: CDR1 SGHTA, CDR2 FQGNSA. J was trimmed by 4 bases and V by 4 bases; bases with no gene match: 4. CDR3 sequence (DNA): TGTGCCAGCAGCTCGGGACTACCTTACGAGCAGTACTTC. Its protein is CASSSGLPYEQYF.

This clone turned up a few times. The chain is built from TRBV7-9 and TRBJ1-4, with D possibly TRBD1 on 5 matching bases. Deletions cut 4 bases from V and 16 bases from J, with 16 bases between. CDR1 and CDR2 from the germline V gene are SEHNR and FQNEAQ (reference sequence). The length of the CDR3 is 12 residues. Written as DNA, the CDR3 is TGTGCCAGCAGCTCCGGGACTGAAAGGGGGTTTTTT. This translates into CASSSGTERGFF.

This chain uses TRBV10-3 with TRBJ1-2; TRBD1 agrees at 9 bases. Trimming removed 6 bases from V and 4 bases from J; junction bases left unmatched: 18. The germline V gene has CDR1 ENHRY and CDR2 SYGVKD. This CDR3 region has 18 residues. The chain's CDR3 is CAISDREMGQGRSYGYTF. DNA for the CDR3: TGTGCCATCAGCGATAGAGAAATGGGACAGGGACGATCCTATGGCTACACCTTC.

CDR3 sequence (DNA): TGTGCCAGCAGCCCCCGACAGGGTGTGGACACTGAAGCTTTCTTT. Its protein is CASSPRQGVDTEAFF. This chain uses TRBV5-4 with TRBJ1-1; 7 bases are a match to TRBD1. Germline loops: CDR1 SGHNT, CDR2 YYREEE (reference sequence). Unmatched junction bases numbered 9, after V lost 4 bases and J lost 3 bases. CDR3 length equals 15 residues.

The chain links TRBV7-2 to TRBJ2-7; possibly TRBD1 for D (6 bases). V shed 3 bases and J shed 4 bases, with 13 bases lying between them. CDR1 SGHTA and CDR2 FQGNSA come from the germline V gene. The CDR3 runs 14 residues. The CDR3 region is CASSLDRGMYEQYF. The CDR3 DNA reads TGTGCCAGCAGCTTGGATAGGGGGATGTACGAGCAGTACTTC.

The chain recombines TRBV19 with TRBJ2-2; D gene unclear. The CDR3 runs to 14 residues. Germline V gene sequence: CDR1 LNHDA, CDR2 SQIVND (reference sequence). The V end was cut by 6 bases, the J end by 4 bases, with 12 bases between. CDR3 in DNA: TGTGCCAGTAGAACTTCTTTTTCCACCGGGGAGCTGTTTTTT. This translates into CASRTSFSTGELFF.

The CDR3 DNA reads TGCAGCGTGCCGACTAGCGCAGATACGCAGTATTTT. Its protein product is CSVPTSADTQYF. This chain links TRBV29-1 with TRBJ2-3, with 8 positions matching TRBD2. Germline V gene sequence: CDR1 SQVTM, CDR2 ANQGSEA. CDR3 length: 12 residues. V shed 6 bases and J 4 bases; nucleotides not matched to a gene: 3.

This sequence joins TRBV27 and TRBJ2-7; D is undetermined. Germline V gives CDR1 MNHEY, CDR2 SMNVEV (reference sequence). The CDR3 covers 15 residues. V was trimmed by 0 bases and J by 4 bases, leaving 13 bases between them. CDR3 in DNA: TGTGCCAGCAGTTTATCCCCCCTTCACCGGTACGAGCAGTACTTC. It codes for CASSLSPLHRYEQYF.

The sample holds a few counts of this clone. This sequence joins TRBV7-2 and TRBJ2-3, with 9 nucleotides matching TRBD1. Germline CDR1 SGHTA, CDR2 FQGNSA. The V and J ends lost 4 bases and 6 bases, in that order; junction bases with no gene match: 11. There are 16 residues in the CDR3. CDR3 residues: CASSSVRDRVEDTQYF. DNA of the CDR3: TGTGCCAGCAGCTCTGTTCGGGACAGGGTTGAGGATACGCAGTATTTT.

V and J are TRBV6-6 and TRBJ1-5; TRBD1 is a possible D gene (6 bases). Per the germline V gene, CDR1 is MNHNY and CDR2 is SVGAGI (reference sequence). The CDR3 spans 15 residues. With 6 bases removed from V and 2 bases from J, the gap between germline ends came to 14 bases. Here the CDR3 DNA reads TGTGCCAGCAGAAACAGGGTAGGGGGCAATCAGCCCCAGCATTTT. Encoded protein: CASRNRVGGNQPQHF.

V gene TRBV7-2 combines with J gene TRBJ2-7; TRBD1 agrees at 7 bases. Trimming at V came to 4 bases and at J to 2 bases, leaving 5 bases not matched to a gene. The CDR3 sequence is 14 residues long. The germline CDR1 and CDR2 sequences are SGHTA and FQGNSA. The CDR3 DNA is TGTGCCAGCAGCTACCACAGGGGCCCCTACGAGCAGTACTTC. This translates into CASSYHRGPYEQYF.

The chain is built from TRBV7-2 and TRBJ1-5, with unresolved D. Germline V gene sequence: CDR1 SGHTA, CDR2 FQGNSA. V gave up 1 base and J gave up 3 bases, with 10 bases separating them. The CDR3 loop spans 15 amino acids. In DNA, the CDR3 is TGTGCCAGCAGCTTAGGCCCTACCCCCAATCAGCCCCAGCATTTT. Residues: CASSLGPTPNQPQHF.

This clone was counted a single time. The chain has TRBV7-2 and TRBJ2-7; 16 bases line up with TRBD2. The trim removed 0 bases at V and 6 bases at J, leaving 8 bases unmatched. Looked up from germline, CDR1 is SGHTA and CDR2 is FQGNSA. The CDR3 has 18 residues. CDR3 sequence reads: CASSLAGTSGRAPLEQYF. The DNA of the CDR3 is TGTGCCAGCAGCTTAGCCGGGACTAGCGGGAGGGCCCCGCTCGAGCAGTACTTC.

The sample holds one count of this clone. This chain uses TRBV11-2 with TRBJ2-7, with D possibly being TRBD2 (5 bases). V dropped 2 bases and J dropped 3 bases, with 17 bases sitting between them. The CDR3 runs to 16 residues. Germline CDR1 is SGHAT and CDR2 is FQNNGV. CDR3 bases: TGTGCCAGCAGCTTATCCGTAGCTAGCCAAAGCTACGAGCAGTACTTC. It specifies CASSLSVASQSYEQYF.

The chain is built from TRBV19 and TRBJ1-1; 7 bases agree with TRBD1. V shed 1 base and J 4 bases; nucleotides not matched to a gene: 3. Germline V gene lookup returns CDR1 LNHDA and CDR2 SQIVND (reference sequence). The CDR3 is 14 residues long. For the CDR3, the DNA is TGTGCCAGTAGTATAGTGGCAGGGGGCACTGAAGCTTTCTTT. Its protein product is CASSIVAGGTEAFF.

The V call is TRBV7-2, the J call TRBJ1-2; D may be TRBD1 (6 bases). V lost 3 bases and J 8 bases, leaving 13 bases between the germline ends. CDR1 is SGHTA and CDR2 is FQGNSA in the germline V gene. This CDR3 has 13 amino acids. CDR3 amino acids: CASSFRQAEGYTF. CDR3 DNA: TGTGCCAGCAGCTTCAGACAGGCAGAGGGCTACACCTTC.

The chain employs TRBV4-3 and TRBJ1-2; D gene ambiguous. Germline-derived CDR1 and CDR2 are LGHNA and YSLEER. The V end was cut by 1 base, the J end by 8 bases, with 11 bases between. This CDR3 has 13 amino acids. The CDR3 loop is CASSQGRVSGYTF. DNA of the CDR3: TGCGCCAGCAGCCAAGGTAGAGTTTCGGGCTACACCTTC.

This clone is classed as medium-sized. The CDR3 protein is CASSYSMATTYF. The CDR3 bases are TGTGCCAGCAGTTACTCGATGGCAACCACATACTTC. The chain employs TRBV6-2 or TRBV6-3 and TRBJ2-7, with D hard to call. Between the trimmed V and J ends, which lost 0 bases and 13 bases, there was a span of 13 bases. The CDR3 has 12 residues. From germline, CDR1 is MNHEY and CDR2 SVGEGT.

This clone has a single count. The rearrangement links TRBV7-6 to TRBJ2-1; 10 nucleotides line up with TRBD2. The CDR3 is made up of 18 amino acids. V lost 5 bases, J lost 3 bases, and 13 bases stayed unmatched. Germline V gene data show CDR1 as SGHVS and CDR2 as FNYEAQ. The CDR3 DNA is TGTGCCAGCAGCCACAGCACCGCGGGACTAGCGCGCTACAATGAGCAGTTCTTC. Its translation is CASSHSTAGLARYNEQFF.

This clone was found once. The V gene is TRBV27, the J gene TRBJ1-4, with D maybe TRBD1 (5 bases). Germline V lookup: CDR1 MNHEY, CDR2 SMNVEV (reference sequence). The germline V and J ends were trimmed by 2 bases and 4 bases, with 11 bases remaining between them. CDR3 length equals 15 residues. CDR3 in DNA: TGTGCCAGCAGTTTACGGGGGGTGGGTAATGAAAAACTGTTTTTT. It yields the protein CASSLRGVGNEKLFF.

This clone was counted once. This chain uses TRBV19 with TRBJ1-5, with TRBD1 identical over 7 bases. There are 18 residues in the CDR3. Trimming took 4 bases from V and 2 from J; bases not matched to a gene: 14. Germline V CDR1 and CDR2: LNHDA, SQIVND (reference sequence). The CDR3 loop reads CASSTPGGGTYGNQPQHF. In nucleotides, the CDR3 is TGTGCCAGTAGTACCCCGGGAGGGGGCACTTATGGCAATCAGCCCCAGCATTTT.

A single count supports this clone. As DNA, the CDR3 is TGTGCCAGCAGGAATAGCGGGGGGGATACGCAGTATTTT. It codes for CASRNSGGDTQYF. The chain has TRBV28 and TRBJ2-3; 10 nucleotides align to TRBD2. V was clipped by 6 bases and J by 6 bases; unmatched bases: 3. The germline V gene has CDR1 MDHEN and CDR2 SYDVKM. The CDR3 is 13 amino acids.

The chain uses TRBV28 and TRBJ1-1; no reliable D call. The CDR3 totals 14 residues. The germline V gene encodes CDR1 MDHEN and CDR2 SYDVKM. The V gene lost 2 bases and the J gene lost 8 bases, with 15 bases spanning the gap. For the CDR3, the DNA is TGTGCCAGCAGTTTAGGCGGCAGCAAAAAGGAAGCTTTCTTT. This codes for CASSLGGSKKEAFF.

The gene calls are TRBV27 and TRBJ1-2; D may be TRBD1 (6 bases). The CDR3 is 14 amino acids. CDR1 is MNHEY and CDR2 is SMNVEV in the germline V gene (reference sequence). V lost 5 bases and J lost 4, with 14 bases in between. The CDR3: CASSHRDTVYGYTF. DNA for the CDR3: TGTGCCAGCAGTCACCGGGACACAGTCTATGGCTACACCTTC.

J is TRBJ2-7 and V is TRBV27, with 8 bases that match TRBD2. CDR3 length equals 18 residues. Per the germline V gene, CDR1 is MNHEY and CDR2 is SMNVEV (reference sequence). With 7 bases clipped from V and 1 base from J, the junction kept 18 bases outside the gene matches. As DNA, the CDR3 is TGTGCCAGCACCCCGCGGGCAGGGACCGGGGGGGCATCCTACGAGCAGTACTTC. It translates to CASTPRAGTGGASYEQYF.

The V call is TRBV6-5, the J call TRBJ2-7; D is perhaps TRBD2 (5 bases). The V gene lost 5 bases and the J gene lost 0 bases, with 14 bases spanning the gap. Germline loops: CDR1 MNHEY, CDR2 SVGAGI. CDR3 length: 15 amino acids. The CDR3 protein is CASSPPTRSSYEQYF. The CDR3 DNA reads as TGTGCCAGCAGTCCACCAACTAGGAGCTCCTACGAGCAGTACTTC.

The CDR3: CASSLEGGSYGYTF. Here the CDR3 DNA reads TGTGCCAGCAGCTTAGAGGGCGGGAGCTATGGCTACACCTTC. The chain couples TRBV13 to TRBJ1-2; the D is unclear. V dropped 1 base and J dropped 4 bases, with 10 bases sitting between them. The CDR3 is 14 residues long. Germline CDR1 is PRHDT and CDR2 is FYEKMQ (reference sequence). The variable domain in full, completed from reference TRBV13 and TRBJ1-2, reads AAGVIQSPRHLIKEKRETATLKCYPIPRHDTVYWYQQGPGQDPQFLISFYEKMQSDKGSIPDRFSAQQFSDYHSELNMSSLELGDSALYFCASSLEGGSYGYTFGSGTRLTVV.

Here the CDR3 reads CASSYFVAGANVLTF. As DNA, the CDR3 is TGTGCCAGCAGTTACTTTGTTGCGGGGGCCAACGTCCTGACTTTC. The chain combines TRBV6-2 or TRBV6-3 with TRBJ2-6; D uncertain. Trimming removed 1 base from V and 4 bases from J, with 8 bases in between. Germline assignment: CDR1 MNHEY and CDR2 SVGEGT. The length of the CDR3 is 15 residues.

V gene TRBV5-4 combines with J gene TRBJ1-2; tentative D call: TRBD1 (5 bases). The length of the CDR3 is 13 residues. Germline V lookup: CDR1 SGHNT, CDR2 YYREEE (reference sequence). Trimming stripped 3 bases from V and 7 bases from J, with 13 bases between. The CDR3 sequence: CASSSSNGAGYTF. Written as DNA, the CDR3 is TGTGCCAGCAGCTCCTCCAATGGGGCTGGCTACACCTTC.

The rearrangement links TRBV5-1 to TRBJ2-6; D perhaps matches TRBD1 (6 bases). Germline lookup yields CDR1 SGHRS and CDR2 YFSETQ. The CDR3 length is 16 residues. V lost 3 bases and J lost 2, with 12 bases in between. The CDR3 region is CASSWTAGAGANVLTF. For the CDR3, the DNA is TGCGCCAGCAGCTGGACCGCAGGGGCTGGGGCCAACGTCCTGACTTTC.